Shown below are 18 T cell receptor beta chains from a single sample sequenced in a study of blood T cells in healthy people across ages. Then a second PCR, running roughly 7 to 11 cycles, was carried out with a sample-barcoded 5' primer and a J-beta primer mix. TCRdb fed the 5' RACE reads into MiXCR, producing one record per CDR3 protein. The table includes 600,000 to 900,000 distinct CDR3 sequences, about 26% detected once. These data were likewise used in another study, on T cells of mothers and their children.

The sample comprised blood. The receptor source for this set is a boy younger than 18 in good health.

The CDR3 reads CATSRDGDRGDKLFF. CDR3 coding DNA: TGTGCCACCAGCAGAGATGGGGACAGGGGAGATAAACTGTTTTTT. This chain links TRBV15 with TRBJ1-4; TRBD1 aligns across 10 bases. The CDR3 consists of 15 residues. CDR1 and CDR2 (germline): LNHNV, YYDKDF (reference sequence). The V gene end was trimmed by 0 bases and the J gene end by 11 bases; junction bases not matched to a gene: 6.

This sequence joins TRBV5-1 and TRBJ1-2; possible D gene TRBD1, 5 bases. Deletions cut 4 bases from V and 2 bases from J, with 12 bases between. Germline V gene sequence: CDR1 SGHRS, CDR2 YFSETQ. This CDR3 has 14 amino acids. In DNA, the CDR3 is TGCGCCAGCAGCGCGGGGGAACTCAACTATGGCTACACCTTC. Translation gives CASSAGELNYGYTF.

CDR3 sequence (DNA): TGTGCCAGCAGGAAGACTAGCACTAGCACAGATACGCAGTATTTT. Its translation: CASRKTSTSTDTQYF. This chain links TRBV6-4 with TRBJ2-3; 7 bases map to TRBD2. The CDR3 extends over 15 amino acids. The V and J ends lost 6 bases and 0 bases, in that order; junction bases with no gene match: 6. Germline CDR1 MRHNA, CDR2 SNTAGT.

In nucleotides, the CDR3 is TGTGCCAGCAGTTACGGGACTAGCGGGGGAGATACGCAGTATTTT. Translation gives CASSYGTSGGDTQYF. The gene calls are TRBV6-2 or TRBV6-3 and TRBJ2-3; 14 nucleotides agree with TRBD2. Germline loops: CDR1 MNHEY, CDR2 SVGEGT. The CDR3 is 15 amino acids. Trimming removed 2 bases from V and 5 bases from J; junction bases left unmatched: 0.

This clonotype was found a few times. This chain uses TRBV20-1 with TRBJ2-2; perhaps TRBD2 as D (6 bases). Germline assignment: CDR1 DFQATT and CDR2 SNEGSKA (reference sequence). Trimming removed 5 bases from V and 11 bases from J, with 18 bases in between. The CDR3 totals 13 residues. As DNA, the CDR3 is TGCAGTGCTCCGGCCGTGGGGGGTAGAGAGCTGTTTTTT. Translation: CSAPAVGGRELFF.

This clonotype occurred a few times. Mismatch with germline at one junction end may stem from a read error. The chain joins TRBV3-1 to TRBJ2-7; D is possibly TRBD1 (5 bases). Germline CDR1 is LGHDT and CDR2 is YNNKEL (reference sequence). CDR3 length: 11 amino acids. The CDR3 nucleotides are TGTGCCAGCAGCCAGACGACAGCCCCTGTGTTC. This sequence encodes CASSQTTAPVF.

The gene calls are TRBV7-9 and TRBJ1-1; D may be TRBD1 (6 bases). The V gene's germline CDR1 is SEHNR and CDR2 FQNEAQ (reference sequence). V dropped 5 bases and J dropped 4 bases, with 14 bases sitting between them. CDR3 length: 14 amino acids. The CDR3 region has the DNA TGTGCCAGCAGCGCCTACAGGGAGGGCACTGAAGCTTTCTTT. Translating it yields CASSAYREGTEAFF.

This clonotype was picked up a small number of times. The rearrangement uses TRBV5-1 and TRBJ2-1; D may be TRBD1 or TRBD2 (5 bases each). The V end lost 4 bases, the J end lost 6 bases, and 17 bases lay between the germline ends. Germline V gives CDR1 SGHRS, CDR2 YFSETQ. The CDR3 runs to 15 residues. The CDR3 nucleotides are TGCGCCAGCAGCGCCCTCACCGAGGGGACCAATGAGCAGTTCTTC. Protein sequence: CASSALTEGTNEQFF.

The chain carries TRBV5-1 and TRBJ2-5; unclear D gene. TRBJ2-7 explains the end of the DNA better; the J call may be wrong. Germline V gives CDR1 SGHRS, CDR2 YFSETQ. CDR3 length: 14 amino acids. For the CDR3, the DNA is TGCGCCAGCAGCCCTAAATCGACGGTTAGCGAGCAGTACTTC. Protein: CASSPKSTVSEQYF.

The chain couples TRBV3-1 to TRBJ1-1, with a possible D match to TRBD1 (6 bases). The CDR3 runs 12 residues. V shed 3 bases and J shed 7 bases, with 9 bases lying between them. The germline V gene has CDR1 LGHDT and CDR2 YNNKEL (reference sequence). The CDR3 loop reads CASSHGGYEAFF. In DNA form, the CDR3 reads TGTGCCAGCAGCCACGGGGGCTATGAAGCTTTCTTT.

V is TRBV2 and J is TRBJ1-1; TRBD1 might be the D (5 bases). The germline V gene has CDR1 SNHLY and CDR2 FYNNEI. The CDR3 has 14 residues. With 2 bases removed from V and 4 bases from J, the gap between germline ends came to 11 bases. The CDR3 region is CASSEWGRGTEAFF. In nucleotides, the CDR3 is TGTGCCAGCAGTGAATGGGGAAGGGGCACTGAAGCTTTCTTT.

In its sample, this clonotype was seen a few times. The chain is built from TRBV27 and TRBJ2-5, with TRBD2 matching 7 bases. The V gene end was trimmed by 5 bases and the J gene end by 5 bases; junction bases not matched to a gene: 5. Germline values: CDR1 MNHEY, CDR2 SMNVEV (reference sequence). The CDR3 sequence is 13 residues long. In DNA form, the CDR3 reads TGTGCCAGCAGTCGCAAGGGAGGGGAGACCCAGTACTTC. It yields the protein CASSRKGGETQYF.

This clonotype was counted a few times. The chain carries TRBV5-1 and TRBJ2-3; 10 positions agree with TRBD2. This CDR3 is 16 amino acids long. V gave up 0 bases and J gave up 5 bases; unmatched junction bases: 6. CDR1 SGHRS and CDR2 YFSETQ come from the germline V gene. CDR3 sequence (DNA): TGCGCCAGCAGCTTGGGGACTAGCGGACCGGTAGATACGCAGTATTTT. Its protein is CASSLGTSGPVDTQYF.

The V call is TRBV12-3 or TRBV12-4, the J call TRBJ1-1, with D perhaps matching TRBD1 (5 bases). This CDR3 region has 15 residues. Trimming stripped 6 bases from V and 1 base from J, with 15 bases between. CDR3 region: CASSPPRQWNTEAFF. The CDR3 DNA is TGTGCCAGCAGCCCACCTAGACAGTGGAACACTGAAGCTTTCTTT.

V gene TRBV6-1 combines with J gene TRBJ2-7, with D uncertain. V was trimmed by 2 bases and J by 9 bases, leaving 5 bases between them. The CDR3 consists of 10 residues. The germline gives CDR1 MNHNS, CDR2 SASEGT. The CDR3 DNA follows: TGTGCCAGCAGTGAACCGGGGCAGTACTTC. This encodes CASSEPGQYF.

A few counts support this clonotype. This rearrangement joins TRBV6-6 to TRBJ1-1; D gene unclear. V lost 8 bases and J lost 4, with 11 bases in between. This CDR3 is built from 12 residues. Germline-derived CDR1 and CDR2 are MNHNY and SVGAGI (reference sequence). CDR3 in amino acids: CASGGIGTEAFF. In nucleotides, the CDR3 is TGTGCCAGCGGTGGAATAGGCACTGAAGCTTTCTTT.

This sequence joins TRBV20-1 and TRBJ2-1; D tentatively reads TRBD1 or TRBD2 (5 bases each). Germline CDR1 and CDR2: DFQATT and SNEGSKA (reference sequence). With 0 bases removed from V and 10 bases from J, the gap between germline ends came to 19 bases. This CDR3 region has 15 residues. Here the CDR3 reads CSARDGMGEMVEQFF. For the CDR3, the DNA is TGCAGTGCTAGAGATGGTATGGGGGAGATGGTGGAGCAGTTCTTC.

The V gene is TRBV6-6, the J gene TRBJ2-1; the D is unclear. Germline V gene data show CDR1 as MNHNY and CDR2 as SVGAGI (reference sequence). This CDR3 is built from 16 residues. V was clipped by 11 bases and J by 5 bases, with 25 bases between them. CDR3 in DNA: TGTGCCGGCCAACCTGGGCCTATTACGACGGACAATGAGCAGTTCTTC. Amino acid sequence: CAGQPGPITTDNEQFF.